This T cell receptor beta chain was captured by sequencing in a study of neoadjuvant anti-PD-1 for oral cavity cancer. The wider study: Non-progressing patients received a fourth nivolumab dose near day 43, then surgery on days 50-56.

Germline CDR1 and CDR2: GTSNPN and SVGIG (reference sequence). There are 14 residues in the CDR3. Trimming left V 3 bases short and J 1 base short, with 9 bases between. Sequencing was performed with immunoSEQ multiplex PCR; in TCRdb, only in-frame clones are kept and a portion is missing. The profile covers about 14,000 clones, with about 70% appearing a single time and approximately 2% taken by the ten largest. PBMCs were not maintained or expanded in culture before analysis. This clonotype was sampled from a person between 40 and 79 years old with oral cavity squamous cell carcinoma. The sample consisted of PBMCs, taken before nivolumab (anti-PD-1) treatment. This chain uses TRBV30 with TRBJ1-4; D not certain. The CDR3 DNA sequence: TGTGCCTGGAGCTTCGGGATAACTAATGAAAAACTGTTTTTT. Amino acids: CAWSFGITNEKLFF.